One sample yielded the 16 T cell receptor beta chains listed below, sequenced in a study of blood T cell repertoires in COVID-19. Repertoires were generated with immunoSEQ multiplex PCR, while TCRdb's copy carries only in-frame clones and drops some. The sample holds about 400,000 clones, approximately 86% seen once. The specimen was peripheral blood. The origin of the receptors is a human donor in a cohort sampled during active COVID-19.

The rearrangement uses TRBV25-1 and TRBJ2-5; 13 positions match TRBD2. The CDR3 spans 17 residues. Trimming at V came to 0 bases and at J to 2 bases, leaving 3 bases not matched to a gene. Germline loops: CDR1 MGHDK, CDR2 SYGVNS. CDR3 protein: CASSEYSGLAGQETQYF. In DNA, the CDR3 is TGTGCCAGCAGTGAATATTCGGGACTAGCGGGGCAAGAGACCCAGTACTTC.

The chain carries TRBV6-1 and TRBJ1-5; D possibly corresponds to TRBD1 (6 bases). The germline gives CDR1 MNHNS, CDR2 SASEGT. V lost 3 bases to trimming and J lost 9 bases, with 15 bases between them. There are 14 residues in the CDR3. The CDR3 region is CASSDRGWGWPQHF. As DNA, the CDR3 is TGTGCCAGCAGTGACAGGGGTTGGGGATGGCCCCAGCATTTT.

The genes are TRBV11-1 and TRBJ1-4; D not resolved. This CDR3 is 15 amino acids long. With 1 base removed from V and 5 bases from J, the gap between germline ends came to 11 bases. Germline lookup yields CDR1 SGHAT and CDR2 FQDESV (reference sequence). DNA for the CDR3: TGTGCCAGCAGCTTAGGTTCCGGTACCAATGAAAAACTGTTTTTT. Its protein is CASSLGSGTNEKLFF.

The chain combines TRBV2 with TRBJ2-7; D is perhaps TRBD1 (6 bases). The CDR3 is made up of 15 amino acids. CDR1 is SNHLY, CDR2 FYNNEI, per germline. The V and J ends lost 7 bases and 7 bases respectively, with 23 bases between them. This CDR3 reads CASKRTVIKFSEQYF. CDR3 nucleotide sequence: TGTGCCAGCAAAAGGACAGTGATTAAATTTTCTGAGCAGTACTTC.

The V gene is TRBV3-1 (or the pseudogene TRBV3-2), the J gene TRBJ2-3; tentative D call: TRBD2 (6 bases). With 1 base removed from V and 11 bases from J, the gap between germline ends came to 10 bases. The germline gives CDR1 LGHDT, CDR2 YNNKEL (reference sequence). This CDR3 spans 12 amino acids. The CDR3 DNA reads TGTGCCAGCAGCCAAGTGAGGAGGGGGCAGTATTTT. Translated, it gives CASSQVRRGQYF.

The V gene is TRBV3-1 (or the pseudogene TRBV3-2), the J gene TRBJ2-1, with 15 bases identical to TRBD2. Per germline, CDR1 LGHDT and CDR2 YNNKEL (reference sequence). This CDR3 has 18 amino acids. With 1 base clipped from V and 5 bases from J, the junction kept 6 bases outside the gene matches. Here the CDR3 reads CASSQAGTSGRQNNEQFF. CDR3 DNA sequence: TGTGCCAGCAGCCAAGCGGGGACTAGCGGGAGGCAGAACAATGAGCAGTTCTTC.

The genes are TRBV10-3 and TRBJ2-3, with D perhaps matching TRBD2 (7 bases). CDR1 and CDR2 (germline): ENHRY, SYGVKD. V was pared by 4 bases and J by 4 bases, with 21 bases between. The CDR3 extends over 17 amino acids. The CDR3 DNA sequence: TGTGCCATCAGTGGGGGCTTTGTAGCCGGGGGGCCAGATACGCAGTATTTT. This sequence encodes CAISGGFVAGGPDTQYF.

The chain links TRBV5-1 to TRBJ2-5, with 9 bases aligning to TRBD1. The V and J ends lost 7 bases and 0 bases, in that order; junction bases with no gene match: 7. The CDR3 consists of 15 residues. Per the germline V gene, CDR1 is SGHRS and CDR2 is YFSETQ. CDR3 protein: CASGRTGEYQETQYF. DNA for the CDR3: TGCGCCAGCGGGCGGACAGGGGAATACCAAGAGACCCAGTACTTC.

The gene calls are TRBV6-6 and TRBJ2-7; 8 bases agree with TRBD2. The CDR3 has 14 residues. Germline V gene lookup returns CDR1 MNHNY and CDR2 SVGAGI (reference sequence). Germline trimming cut 6 bases from V and 2 bases from J; bases unmatched to any gene: 6. CDR3 in DNA: TGTGCCAGCAGCCCCTGGCGGGAGGCCTACGAGCAGTACTTC. Translation: CASSPWREAYEQYF.

J is TRBJ1-6 and V is TRBV19, with D unresolved. CDR1 is LNHDA, CDR2 SQIVND, per germline (reference sequence). Trimming shortened V by 3 bases and J by 9 bases, and 12 bases separated the two germline ends. The CDR3 is 14 residues long. CDR3 sequence: CASSMSQDGSPLHF. CDR3 sequence (DNA): TGTGCCAGTAGTATGTCGCAGGATGGTTCACCCCTCCACTTT.

This clone appeared once. This chain uses TRBV7-9 with TRBJ1-4; 7 bases map to TRBD1. Germline CDR1 and CDR2: SEHNR and FQNEAQ (reference sequence). Trimming cost V 3 bases and J 0 bases; bases outside gene matches: 13. The CDR3 runs to 19 residues. DNA for the CDR3: TGTGCCAGCAGCTTTTACTGGGGGACAGAATCCACAACTAATGAAAAACTGTTTTTT. Translated: CASSFYWGTESTTNEKLFF.

This rearrangement joins TRBV28 to TRBJ1-1, with 7 bases aligning to TRBD1. The trim removed 7 bases at V and 4 bases at J, leaving 9 bases unmatched. CDR1 and CDR2 from the germline V gene are MDHEN and SYDVKM. CDR3 size: 14 residues. CDR3 in DNA: TGTGCCAGCATTACTCGGACAGGAACCACTGAAGCTTTCTTT. Translated: CASITRTGTTEAFF.

This chain's CDR3 is CAWSQGWTEAFF. CDR3 coding DNA: TGTGCCTGGAGTCAGGGGTGGACTGAAGCTTTCTTT. The chain links TRBV30 to TRBJ1-1; the D gene is possibly TRBD1 (6 bases). V was clipped by 2 bases and J by 5 bases, with 9 bases between them. The CDR3 runs 12 residues. Germline loops: CDR1 GTSNPN, CDR2 SVGIG (reference sequence).

The CDR3 here is CASSPMGQGADYEQYF. The DNA for the CDR3 is TGTGCCAGCAGTCCGATGGGACAGGGGGCGGATTACGAGCAGTACTTC. The chain recombines TRBV6-6 with TRBJ2-7; 12 bases agree with TRBD1. This CDR3 is 16 amino acids long. CDR1 MNHNY and CDR2 SVGAGI come from the germline V gene (reference sequence). With V trimmed by 5 bases and J by 4 bases, 9 bases remained unmatched.

V gene TRBV5-8 combines with J gene TRBJ2-4; 7 bases are shared with TRBD1. The CDR3 contains 15 residues. Germline CDR1 and CDR2: SGHTS and YDEGEE. V dropped 2 bases and J dropped 8; count of bases not matched to a gene: 10. The CDR3 loop is CASSFEGANRDIQYF. The CDR3 region has the DNA TGTGCCAGCAGCTTTGAGGGGGCTAATAGGGACATTCAGTACTTC.

The chain links TRBV7-8 to TRBJ1-1; no reliable D call. Trimming shortened V by 5 bases and J by 5 bases, and 21 bases separated the two germline ends. The CDR3 is 16 residues long. Germline assignment: CDR1 SGHVS and CDR2 FQNEAQ. CDR3 sequence reads: CASSLQPTGGGTEAFF. In DNA form, the CDR3 reads TGTGCCAGCAGCCTCCAACCGACGGGAGGTGGAACTGAAGCTTTCTTT.